The 7 T cell receptor beta chains below were found in one sample sequenced in a study of blood T cells in healthy people across ages. Alongside a J-beta primer mix, a sample-barcoded 5' primer served in a second PCR lasting about 7 to 11 cycles. TCRdb reanalysed the 5' RACE reads using MiXCR and keeps one entry per CDR3 protein. The table lists about 1.1 million distinct CDR3 sequences, roughly two fifths of them singletons. The source material was blood. The source of these receptors is a man aged 18 to 35 in good health.

This clonotype was counted at least ten times. The rearrangement joins TRBV4-3 to TRBJ1-5; D call uncertain. V lost 0 bases, J lost 3 bases, and 9 bases lay in between. The CDR3 loop spans 15 amino acids. Germline values: CDR1 LGHNA, CDR2 YSLEER. This CDR3 reads CASSQDGQNNQPQHF. CDR3 nucleotides: TGCGCCAGCAGCCAAGATGGGCAGAACAATCAGCCCCAGCATTTT.

The V call is TRBV6-2 or TRBV6-3, the J call TRBJ1-2; the match to TRBD1 covers 11 bases. V was pared by 5 bases and J by 7 bases, with 3 bases of the junction left unmatched. CDR1 and CDR2 from the germline V gene are MNHEY and SVGEGT. There are 13 residues in the CDR3. CDR3 loop: CASSPDRGLGYTF. Written as DNA, the CDR3 is TGTGCCAGCAGTCCGGACAGGGGGCTTGGCTACACCTTC.

This rearrangement joins TRBV25-1 to TRBJ2-3; TRBD2 might be the D (6 bases). Trimming took 3 bases from V and 7 from J, leaving 17 bases between them. CDR3 size: 15 residues. Germline CDR1 is MGHDK and CDR2 is SYGVNS. CDR3 DNA: TGTGCCAGCAGTGACGATAGGGGAGGTGGAAATACGCAGTATTTT. This encodes CASSDDRGGGNTQYF.

This chain connects TRBV4-1 to TRBJ2-3; D is ambiguous. CDR3 length: 19 amino acids. The V gene's germline CDR1 is MGHRA and CDR2 YSYEKL. V was cut by 4 bases and J by 0 bases, with 23 bases left in between. CDR3 loop: CASSRKLLGSGPSTDTQYF. The CDR3, as DNA: TGCGCCAGCAGCCGCAAACTCCTGGGTAGTGGTCCTAGCACAGATACGCAGTATTTT.

The chain couples TRBV7-2 to TRBJ2-2; D gene uncertain. The germline V gene has CDR1 SGHTA and CDR2 FQGNSA. The length of the CDR3 is 16 residues. V was pared by 3 bases and J by 0 bases, with 11 bases between. The CDR3 DNA sequence: TGTGCCAGCAGCTTCGCTAGGACCGCGAACACCGGGGAGCTGTTTTTT. Protein: CASSFARTANTGELFF. The full variable domain, rest sourced from reference TRBV7-2 and TRBJ2-2, is GAGVSQSPSNKVTEKGKDVELRCDPISGHTALYWYRQSLGQGLEFLIYFQGNSAPDKSGLPSDRFSAERTGGSVSTLTIQRTQQEDSAVYLCASSFARTANTGELFFGEGSRLTVL.

This clonotype was detected only a few times. The rearrangement links TRBV25-1 to TRBJ2-5; D remains ambiguous. The end of the DNA fits TRBJ2-7 better, so the J call may be wrong. Germline values: CDR1 MGHDK, CDR2 SYGVNS. This CDR3 contains 14 residues. This CDR3 is CASSDSSVGHEQYF. In DNA form, the CDR3 reads TGTGCCAGCAGTGATTCAAGCGTGGGCCACGAGCAGTACTTC.

The rearrangement uses TRBV18 and TRBJ1-2; no firm D call. Trimming left V 2 bases short and J 0 bases short, with 7 bases between. In germline, CDR1 is KGHSH, CDR2 LQKENI. The CDR3 runs to 14 residues. CDR3 sequence reads: CASSPAAANYGYTF. The DNA for the CDR3 is TGTGCCAGCTCACCAGCCGCTGCTAACTATGGCTACACCTTC.